A single sample is the source of the 32 T cell receptor beta chains below, sequenced in a study of T cells in Graves' hyperthyroidism and ophthalmopathy (dated by TCRdb to about 2019). Preparation of the library involved multiplex PCR. The sequencer listed for this sample is Illumina HiSeq 2000. The TCR beta CDR3 regions were amplified from RNA transcripts. The first round of RT-PCR for the TCR CDR3 was performed with the HTBI primer set and the Qiagen OneStep RT-PCR kit. TCRdb reprocessing: public reads trimmed at Q25 with fastp, clones called with MiXCR, in-frame beta chains kept. Under each unique CDR3 protein, matching rows form one entry showing the most common genes and DNA. A total of about 420,000 distinct CDR3 sequences appear in this sample, roughly 14% of them only once. The ten biggest clones cover approximately 7.5% of the sample. The sequencing sample was made of blood. The receptors were gathered from a woman in her late teens or twenties with Graves' hyperthyroidism.

This clonotype was seen many times. The genes are TRBV11-2 and TRBJ2-2; 11 nucleotides match TRBD2. This CDR3 is 15 amino acids long. V lost 5 bases to trimming and J lost 4 bases; unmatched junction nucleotides: 3. Germline-derived CDR1 and CDR2 are SGHAT and FQNNGV. CDR3 sequence: CASSPGLAGTGELFF. The CDR3 DNA reads as TGTGCCAGCAGCCCCGGACTAGCGGGCACCGGGGAGCTGTTTTTT.

This clonotype has a count of ten or more. This chain connects TRBV7-6 to TRBJ1-6, with 8 bases matching TRBD1. The CDR3 consists of 15 residues. Germline V lookup: CDR1 SGHVS, CDR2 FNYEAQ. V shed 1 base, J shed 8 bases, and the junction held 4 bases outside the gene matches. CDR3 sequence reads: CASSLVPGGHSPLHF. In DNA form, the CDR3 reads TGTGCCAGCAGCTTAGTTCCAGGGGGCCATTCACCCCTCCACTTT.

This clonotype was counted many times. The gene calls are TRBV5-6 and TRBJ1-2; D uncertain. The length of the CDR3 is 15 residues. Germline CDR1 reads SGHDT; CDR2 reads YYEEEE. Trimming removed 3 bases at V and 2 bases at J, with 14 bases between. The CDR3 DNA reads TGTGCCAGCAGCTCGCAGTCAGCGCAGAACTATGGCTACACCTTC. It yields the protein CASSSQSAQNYGYTF.

This clonotype was detected ten times or more. The gene calls are TRBV7-3 and TRBJ2-1; 11 nucleotides match TRBD2. V lost 1 base and J lost 8; bases outside the gene matches: 22. Germline V CDR1 and CDR2: SGHTA, FQGTGA. The CDR3 loop spans 21 amino acids. CDR3 amino acids: CASSLRHSRGTSGGLSDEQFF. The CDR3 DNA sequence: TGTGCCAGCAGCTTAAGGCATAGCAGGGGGACTAGCGGTGGCCTCTCGGATGAGCAGTTCTTC.

The CDR3 DNA reads as TGTGCCAGTAGTCGTGCCCCCGGAAACACCATATATTTT. Translated: CASSRAPGNTIYF. V usage is TRBV19 and J usage is TRBJ1-3; D unclear. V lost 5 bases and J lost 4, with 9 bases in between. This CDR3 region has 13 residues. Germline CDR1 is LNHDA and CDR2 is SQIVND (reference sequence). Drawing the rest from reference TRBV19 and TRBJ1-3, the complete variable domain is DGGITQSPKYLFRKEGQNVTLSCEQNLNHDAMYWYRQDPGQGLRLIYYSQIVNDFQKGDIAEGYSVSREKKESFPLTVTSAQKNPTAFYLCASSRAPGNTIYFGEGSWLTVV.

This clonotype appeared many times. The chain recombines TRBV12-3 or TRBV12-4 with TRBJ1-2; no clear D gene. V gave up 6 bases and J gave up 6 bases, with 11 bases separating them. The CDR3 is 12 amino acids. CDR3 amino acids: CASSPGGHGYTF. CDR3 sequence (DNA): TGTGCCAGCAGCCCGGGCGGGCATGGCTACACCTTC.

This clonotype occurred a few times. The chain is built from TRBV24-1 and TRBJ2-1, with D tentatively TRBD1 (6 bases). V gave up 2 bases and J gave up 10 bases, with 8 bases separating them. The germline V gene encodes CDR1 KGHDR and CDR2 SFDVKD. The CDR3 spans 12 residues. The chain's CDR3 is CATSDSDREQFF. Written as DNA, the CDR3 is TGTGCCACCAGTGATTCGGACAGAGAGCAGTTCTTC.

This clonotype showed up many times. The rearrangement joins TRBV7-2 to TRBJ2-3, with 9 bases that match TRBD2. The germline CDR1 and CDR2 sequences are SGHTA and FQGNSA. This CDR3 is 16 amino acids long. After removal of 5 bases from V and 3 bases from J, the junction contained 9 bases not matched to a gene. CDR3 sequence: CASSRRSGSGTDTQYF. CDR3 DNA sequence: TGTGCCAGCAGCCGACGTAGCGGGAGCGGGACAGATACGCAGTATTTT.

This clonotype was found many times. The chain employs TRBV7-2 and TRBJ2-7; possibly TRBD2 for D (5 bases). The V gene's germline CDR1 is SGHTA and CDR2 FQGNSA. The CDR3 totals 14 residues. Trimming took 5 bases from V and 1 from J, leaving 12 bases between them. The CDR3 DNA follows: TGTGCCAGCAGCCCCTGGACTGGGTCCTACGAGCAGTACTTC. Encoded protein: CASSPWTGSYEQYF.

This clonotype appeared many times. The chain combines TRBV5-1 with TRBJ2-1; 9 bases align to TRBD2. Germline CDR1 reads SGHRS; CDR2 reads YFSETQ. The V segment lost 4 bases and the J segment 0 bases; nucleotides outside the gene matches: 5. The CDR3 extends over 16 amino acids. The DNA of the CDR3 is TGCGCCAGCAGCGCGGGAGGGGGGCTCTCCTACAATGAGCAGTTCTTC. Amino acids: CASSAGGGLSYNEQFF.

In its sample, this clonotype was seen many times. CDR3 region: CSARDRPSSYNEQFF. DNA of the CDR3: TGCAGTGCTAGAGATAGGCCTAGCTCCTACAATGAGCAGTTCTTC. The J gene is TRBJ2-1, the V gene TRBV20-1; D remains unclear. Trimming took off 0 bases at V and 0 bases at J, with 9 bases between the two ends. Germline values: CDR1 DFQATT, CDR2 SNEGSKA (reference sequence). The CDR3 has 15 residues.

This clonotype has a count of ten or more. The chain has TRBV5-1 and TRBJ1-4; 11 positions match TRBD1. Losses at the gene ends were 7 bases for V and 2 bases for J; bases not matched to a gene: 7. In germline, CDR1 is SGHRS, CDR2 YFSETQ. This CDR3 region has 16 residues. CDR3 loop: CASGQGAGGTNEKLFF. In DNA, the CDR3 is TGCGCCAGCGGACAGGGGGCCGGTGGCACTAATGAAAAACTGTTTTTT.

The chain links TRBV12-3 or TRBV12-4 to TRBJ2-5; TRBD2 agrees at 8 bases. Trimming removed 1 base from V and 7 bases from J; junction bases left unmatched: 5. This CDR3 contains 14 residues. The CDR3 coding sequence is TGTGCCAGCAGTTTAGTGGGGGCGGGGGGGACCCAGTACTTC. Protein product: CASSLVGAGGTQYF.

The rearrangement uses TRBV12-3 or TRBV12-4 and TRBJ2-1, with D tentatively TRBD1 (5 bases). The length of the CDR3 is 14 residues. The germline V and J ends were trimmed by 3 bases and 8 bases, with 14 bases remaining between them. The CDR3 nucleotides are TGTGCCAGCAGTTTTGGGGCGGCAAAACATGAGCAGTTCTTC. Protein product: CASSFGAAKHEQFF.

This clonotype has at least ten counts. The rearrangement links TRBV6-1 to TRBJ2-4, with 8 bases matching TRBD2. Trimming at V came to 5 bases and at J to 8 bases, leaving 5 bases not matched to a gene. In germline, CDR1 is MNHNS, CDR2 SASEGT. The CDR3 contains 13 residues. Here the CDR3 DNA reads TGTGCCAGCAGTTCCCCCGGGAGGGACATTCAGTACTTC. Protein sequence: CASSSPGRDIQYF.

The CDR3 here is CASSGTSGGQNSYEQYF. The CDR3 region has the DNA TGTGCCAGCAGTGGTACTAGCGGGGGACAGAATTCGTACGAGCAGTACTTC. The chain recombines TRBV6-2 or TRBV6-3 with TRBJ2-7; TRBD2 aligns across 11 bases. Germline V lookup: CDR1 MNHEY, CDR2 SVGEGT. This CDR3 spans 17 amino acids. V lost 5 bases, J lost 4 bases, and 13 bases stayed unmatched.

The CDR3 sequence is CASSLTSGTAIDTGELFF. The CDR3 DNA follows: TGTGCCAGCAGCTTGACTAGCGGGACCGCCATCGACACCGGGGAGCTGTTTTTT. The V call is TRBV6-1, the J call TRBJ2-2; 11 nucleotides agree with TRBD2. After removal of 6 bases from V and 3 bases from J, the junction contained 12 bases not matched to a gene. The CDR3 is 18 amino acids. Per germline, CDR1 MNHNS and CDR2 SASEGT.

Notes on this clonotype: It may be a read error: a sequence one base away is much more abundant. This CDR3 is missing its conserved last phenylalanine or tryptophan, likely due to a read error. This sequence joins TRBV24-1 and TRBJ2-5, with 15 bases aligning to TRBD2. Germline values: CDR1 KGHDR, CDR2 SFDVKD. This CDR3 comprises 15 residues. V dropped 9 bases and J dropped 5; count of bases not matched to a gene: 6. CDR3 DNA sequence: TGTGCCACCGGGACTAGCGGGGGGCCAGGGGAGACCCAGTACCTC. Translating it yields CATGTSGGPGETQYL.

This clonotype was observed many times. V and J are TRBV5-1 and TRBJ1-1; the D is unclear. Looked up from germline, CDR1 is SGHRS and CDR2 is YFSETQ. The CDR3 totals 14 residues. Trimming cost V 0 bases and J 1 base, with 7 bases left between them. The CDR3 DNA sequence: TGCGCCAGCAGCTTGGTGCTGGGGAACACTGAAGCTTTCTTT. Encoded protein: CASSLVLGNTEAFF.

This clonotype was counted only a few times. The chain links TRBV27 to TRBJ1-6, with 10 bases fitting TRBD1. Germline V lookup: CDR1 MNHEY, CDR2 SMNVEV (reference sequence). Trimming removed 3 bases from V and 9 bases from J; junction bases left unmatched: 8. The CDR3 contains 16 residues. This CDR3 reads CASSFDRGRGGSPLHF. The CDR3 DNA reads as TGTGCCAGCAGTTTTGACAGGGGGCGAGGCGGTTCACCCCTCCACTTT.

This clonotype was observed a handful of times. The V gene is TRBV28, the J gene TRBJ1-2; 10 bases agree with TRBD1. Germline V lookup: CDR1 MDHEN, CDR2 SYDVKM. The length of the CDR3 is 12 residues. V was pared by 9 bases and J by 3 bases, with 1 base of the junction left unmatched. The DNA of the CDR3 is TGTGCCAGTGACAGGGGGCACTATGGCTACACCTTC. Translating gives CASDRGHYGYTF.

This clonotype was picked up many times. This CDR3 reads CASNPGTDTQYF. CDR3 nucleotides: TGTGCTAGTAACCCGGGCACAGATACGCAGTATTTT. The chain has TRBV12-5 and TRBJ2-3; no clear D gene. Germline assignment: CDR1 LGHNT and CDR2 FRNRAP. Trimming took 8 bases from V and 1 from J, leaving 7 bases between them. The CDR3 has 12 amino acids.

This clonotype was seen once. The chain links TRBV20-1 to TRBJ2-3, with 12 bases identical to TRBD2. This CDR3 is 17 amino acids long. V lost 0 bases to trimming and J lost 0 bases; unmatched junction nucleotides: 4. Per the germline V gene, CDR1 is DFQATT and CDR2 is SNEGSKA (reference sequence). As DNA, the CDR3 is TGCAGTGCTAGAGATATACTAGCGGGAGGAAGCACAGATACGCAGTATTTT. This encodes CSARDILAGGSTDTQYF.

The genes are TRBV28 and TRBJ2-4, with D tentatively TRBD2 (6 bases). The CDR3 extends over 16 amino acids. The germline V gene has CDR1 MDHEN and CDR2 SYDVKM. Trimming stripped 1 base from V and 2 bases from J, with 12 bases between. CDR3 DNA: TGTGCCAGCAGTTTATACAGTCGCGGGACCAAAAACATTCAGTACTTC. Its protein is CASSLYSRGTKNIQYF.

J is TRBJ1-1 and V is TRBV5-1; D is possibly TRBD1 (5 bases). The germline V gene encodes CDR1 SGHRS and CDR2 YFSETQ. Trimming removed 4 bases from V and 8 bases from J, with 18 bases in between. This CDR3 is 14 amino acids long. CDR3 protein: CASSPSRGRPEAFF. The CDR3 DNA reads TGCGCCAGCAGCCCCTCTCGGGGACGGCCCGAAGCTTTCTTT.

This clonotype was seen ten or more times. The CDR3, as DNA: TGTGCCAGCAGGGCCGGGGCGATTGAACCAGATACGCAGTATTTT. It is translated as CASRAGAIEPDTQYF. The V gene is TRBV6-1, the J gene TRBJ2-3, with D possibly being TRBD1 or TRBD2 (5 bases each). Germline V gives CDR1 MNHNS, CDR2 SASEGT. This CDR3 has 15 amino acids. Between the trimmed V and J ends, which lost 6 bases and 4 bases, there was a span of 17 bases.

This clonotype was detected only a few times. The chain couples TRBV6-6 to TRBJ1-6; D is perhaps TRBD1 (5 bases). The CDR3 contains 15 residues. V lost 2 bases to trimming and J lost 8 bases, with 13 bases between them. Per germline, CDR1 MNHNY and CDR2 SVGAGI (reference sequence). The CDR3 spells CASSYHGARDSPLHF. The CDR3 coding sequence is TGTGCCAGCAGTTACCACGGCGCCAGGGATTCACCCCTCCACTTT.

This rearrangement joins TRBV12-3 or TRBV12-4 to TRBJ1-1; D gene uncertain. Trimming stripped 8 bases from V and 3 bases from J, with 7 bases between. This CDR3 is built from 11 residues. The CDR3 DNA is TGTGCCAGCTCGTCGTACACTGAAGCTTTCTTT. Translating gives CASSSYTEAFF.

The chain joins TRBV4-1 to TRBJ2-2; TRBD2 agrees at 11 bases. The CDR3 has 16 amino acids. Trimming at V came to 2 bases and at J to 3 bases, leaving 2 bases not matched to a gene. Germline V gene lookup returns CDR1 MGHRA and CDR2 YSYEKL. The CDR3 coding sequence is TGCGCCAGCAGCCAACTACTAGCGGGGGACACCGGGGAGCTGTTTTTT. This codes for CASSQLLAGDTGELFF.

This clonotype was seen at least ten times. The chain couples TRBV6-1 to TRBJ1-2; the match to TRBD1 covers 9 bases. Germline CDR1 is MNHNS and CDR2 is SASEGT. After removal of 5 bases from V and 6 bases from J, the junction contained 4 bases not matched to a gene. The CDR3 runs to 13 residues. The CDR3 nucleotides are TGTGCCAGCAGTTCGACAGGGGGGAATGGCTACACCTTC. Its translation: CASSSTGGNGYTF.

This clonotype was detected ten times or more. This chain links TRBV7-3 with TRBJ2-5, with 11 bases that match TRBD2. The V segment lost 5 bases and the J segment 1 base; nucleotides outside the gene matches: 12. The CDR3 runs to 18 residues. CDR1 and CDR2 (germline): SGHTA, FQGTGA. The CDR3 DNA follows: TGTGCCAGCAGCCTTTTGGGAGTAGCGGGGGGGATCCAAGAGACCCAGTACTTC. It encodes CASSLLGVAGGIQETQYF. The full variable domain, rest sourced from reference TRBV7-3 and TRBJ2-5, is GAGVSQTPSNKVTEKGKYVELRCDPISGHTALYWYRQSLGQGPEFLIYFQGTGAADDSGLPNDRFFAVRPEGSVSTLKIQRTERGDSAVYLCASSLLGVAGGIQETQYFGPGTRLLVL.

This clonotype was picked up a small number of times. The chain uses TRBV7-6 and TRBJ2-7, with TRBD2 matching 9 bases. The CDR3 sequence is 15 residues long. V was pared by 3 bases and J by 3 bases, with 6 bases of the junction left unmatched. Germline V gene lookup returns CDR1 SGHVS and CDR2 FNYEAQ. In nucleotides, the CDR3 is TGTGCCAGCAGCTTCGGACTAGCGTCCATCTACGAGCAGTACTTC. Translating gives CASSFGLASIYEQYF.